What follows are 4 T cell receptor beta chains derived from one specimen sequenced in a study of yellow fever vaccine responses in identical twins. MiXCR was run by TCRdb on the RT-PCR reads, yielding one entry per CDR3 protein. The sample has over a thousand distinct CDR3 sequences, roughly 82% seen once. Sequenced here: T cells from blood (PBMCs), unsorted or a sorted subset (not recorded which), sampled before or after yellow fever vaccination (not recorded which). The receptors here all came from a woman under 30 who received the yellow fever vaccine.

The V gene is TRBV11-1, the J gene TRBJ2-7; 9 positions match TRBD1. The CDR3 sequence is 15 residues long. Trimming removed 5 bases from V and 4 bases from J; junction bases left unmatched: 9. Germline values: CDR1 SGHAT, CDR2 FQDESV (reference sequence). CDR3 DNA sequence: TGTGCCAGCAGCCGGAACATGGGACAGGGATACGAGCAGTACTTC. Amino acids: CASSRNMGQGYEQYF.

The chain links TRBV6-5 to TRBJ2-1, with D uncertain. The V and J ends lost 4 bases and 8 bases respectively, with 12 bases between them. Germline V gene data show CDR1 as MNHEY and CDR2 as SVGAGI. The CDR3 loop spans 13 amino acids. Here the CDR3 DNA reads TGTGCCAGCAGTTTCGTCATGTTCGATGAGCAGTTCTTC. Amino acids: CASSFVMFDEQFF.

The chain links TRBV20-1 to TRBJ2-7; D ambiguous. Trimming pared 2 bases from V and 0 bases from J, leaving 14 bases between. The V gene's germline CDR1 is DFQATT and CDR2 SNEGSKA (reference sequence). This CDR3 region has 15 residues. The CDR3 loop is CSARNIRANSYEQYF. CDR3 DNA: TGCAGTGCTAGAAATATTCGGGCCAACTCCTACGAGCAGTACTTC.

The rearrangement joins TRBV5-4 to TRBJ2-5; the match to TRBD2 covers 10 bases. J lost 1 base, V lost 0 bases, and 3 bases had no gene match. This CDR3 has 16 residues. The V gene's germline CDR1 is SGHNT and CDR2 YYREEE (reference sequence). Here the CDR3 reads CASSLGLAGLQETQYF. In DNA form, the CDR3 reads TGTGCCAGCAGCTTGGGACTAGCGGGCCTCCAAGAGACCCAGTACTTC.